This T cell receptor beta chain was recovered during a study of CD8+CD57+ T cells in acquired aplastic anemia. The CDR3 has 16 residues. Trimming took off 0 bases at V and 6 bases at J, with 15 bases between the two ends. CDR1 and CDR2 from the germline V gene are SGDLS and YYNGEE. According to the study, genomic DNA was the template for TCR beta VDJ and CDR3 profiling. TCRdb re-called the reads through MiXCR, storing one row per CDR3 protein. The sample lists 250,000 to 350,000 distinct CDR3 sequences, 56% occurring once. This clonotype showed up many times. J is TRBJ2-2 and V is TRBV9; D remains unclear. The sequence was obtained from a human donor with severe aplastic anemia or a healthy control (not recorded which). What was sequenced was sorted CD4+, CD8+, or CD8+CD57+ T cells (not recorded which) from PBMCs. CDR3 region: CASSVEALTKSGELFF. CDR3 in DNA: TGTGCCAGCAGCGTAGAGGCGCTAACTAAATCCGGGGAGCTGTTTTTT.